This record looks at one T cell receptor (beta chain) sequence and its context. What it binds is not known. Clones were sequenced by immunoSEQ multiplex PCR, and TCRdb holds only the in-frame ones, with some missing. The sample lists some 150,000 clones; roughly nine tenths were seen once. This record belongs to a study of T cell responses to AZD1222 COVID-19 vaccine. Study findings and constraints: There were repertoire samples only from the period after the peak T cell response. Just six AZD1222 recipients tested seropositive at baseline. Along spike, vaccine-associated CD4 TCRs were found throughout, with dominance at 160-218 and 743-854.

The sample was peripheral blood, taken after recovery from COVID-19. The receptor's source is an adult who had recovered from COVID-19.

CDR3 DNA sequence: TGTGCCAGCAGTGTCACTAGCGGGAGGGCCTCAGGGGCCAACGTCCTGACTTTC. This translates into CASSVTSGRASGANVLTF. The rearrangement joins TRBV25-1 to TRBJ2-6, with 13 bases fitting TRBD2. The CDR3 is made up of 18 amino acids. The junction had 7 bases not matched to a gene; V was cut back by 4 bases and J by 4 bases. Germline-derived CDR1 and CDR2 are MGHDK and SYGVNS.